What follows describes a single TCR beta chain. The target antigen is unknown. This sample is drawn from a study of T cells after posttransplantation cyclophosphamide. Sequencing used immunoSEQ multiplex PCR; TCRdb keeps in-frame clones, though not all of them. The sample records 15,000 to 20,000 clones, over 75% being singletons. Germline assignment: CDR1 SQVTM and CDR2 ANQGSEA. Trimming removed 6 bases at V and 0 bases at J, with 15 bases between. The CDR3 runs 14 residues. Study observations and caveats: Donor-recipient repertoire similarity was low at 1-2 months, rising over year one. Recipient CMV seropositivity and CMV reactivation strongly tracked TRB clonality. TRB overlap between skin or GI tissue T cells and blood was limited.

Sampled 1 year posttransplant, controls received myeloablative marrow transplants, methotrexate and a calcineurin inhibitor. The TCR sequence derives from a male patient in his 50s who received an allogeneic stem cell transplant from an unrelated donor, was CMV-positive, and had chronic GVHD only. Some T cells may originate from the graft donor. The V gene is TRBV29-1, the J gene TRBJ2-7, with D tentatively TRBD2 (6 bases). The source material was PBMCs, sampled after an allogeneic stem cell transplant with a calcineurin inhibitor and methotrexate. The CDR3 nucleotides read TGCAGCGTCGGGAGTCCGAGGAGCTCCTACGAGCAGTACTTC. Translation gives CSVGSPRSSYEQYF.